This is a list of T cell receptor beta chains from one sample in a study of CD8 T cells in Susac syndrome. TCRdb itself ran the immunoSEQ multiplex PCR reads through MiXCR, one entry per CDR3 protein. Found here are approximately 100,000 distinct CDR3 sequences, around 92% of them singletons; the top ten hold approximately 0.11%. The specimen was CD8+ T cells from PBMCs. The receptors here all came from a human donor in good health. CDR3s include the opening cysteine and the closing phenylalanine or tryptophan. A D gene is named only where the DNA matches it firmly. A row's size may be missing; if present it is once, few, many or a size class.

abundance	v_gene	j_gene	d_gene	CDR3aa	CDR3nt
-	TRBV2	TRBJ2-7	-	CASRRQGGFSYEQYF	TGTGCCAGCAGGAGACAGGGAGGCTTCTCCTACGAGCAGTACTTC
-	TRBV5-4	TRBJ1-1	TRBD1	CASSPKRGDRGNTEAFF	TGTGCCAGCAGCCCCAAGCGGGGGGACAGGGGGAACACTGAAGCTTTCTTT
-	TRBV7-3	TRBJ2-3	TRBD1	CASSLTGGTTDTQYF	TGTGCCAGCAGCCTCACAGGGGGTACCACAGATACGCAGTATTTT
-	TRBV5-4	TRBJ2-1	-	CASSLVAYEQFF	TGTGCCAGCAGCTTGGTGGCTTACGAGCAGTTCTTC
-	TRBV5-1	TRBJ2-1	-	CASSLDVKYNEQFF	TGCGCCAGCAGCTTGGATGTCAAATACAATGAGCAGTTCTTC
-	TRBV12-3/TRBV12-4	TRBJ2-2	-	CATQQNTGELFF	TGTGCCACCCAGCAGAACACCGGGGAGCTGTTTTTT
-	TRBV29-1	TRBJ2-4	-	CSVVTQTDIQYF	TGCAGCGTGGTGACGCAGACGGACATTCAGTACTTC
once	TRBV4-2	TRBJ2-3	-	CASSQEDRGDTQYF	TGTGCCAGCAGCCAAGAGGATCGGGGAGATACGCAGTATTTT
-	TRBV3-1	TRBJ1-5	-	CASSRTGYQPQHF	TGTGCCAGCAGCCGAACAGGGTACCAGCCCCAGCATTTT
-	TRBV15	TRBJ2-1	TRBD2	CATSPRPGTRANEQFF	TGTGCCACCAGCCCCCGCCCCGGGACTAGAGCCAATGAGCAGTTCTTC
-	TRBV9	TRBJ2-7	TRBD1	CASSAPSTGIDEQYF	TGTGCCAGCAGCGCCCCCTCGACAGGGATCGACGAGCAGTACTTC
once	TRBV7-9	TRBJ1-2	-	CASSETDMDGYTF	TGTGCCAGCAGCGAGACAGATATGGATGGCTACACCTTC
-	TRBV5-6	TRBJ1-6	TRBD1	CASSEGQGWSPLHF	TGTGCCAGCAGCGAAGGACAGGGATGGTCACCCCTCCACTTT
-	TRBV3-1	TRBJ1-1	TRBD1	CASSQKGQGGRAFF	TGTGCCAGCAGCCAAAAGGGACAGGGGGGTCGAGCTTTCTTT
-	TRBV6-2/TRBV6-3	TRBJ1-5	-	CASSYPESPNNQPQHF	TGTGCCAGCAGTTACCCAGAGTCACCGAACAATCAGCCCCAGCATTTT
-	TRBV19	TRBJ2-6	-	CASSASTGFSGANVLTF	TGTGCCAGTAGTGCATCCACGGGATTCTCTGGGGCCAACGTCCTGACTTTC
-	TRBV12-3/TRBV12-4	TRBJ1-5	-	CASSPSPWTAGQPQHF	TGTGCCAGCAGTCCTAGCCCCTGGACAGCGGGACAGCCCCAGCATTTT
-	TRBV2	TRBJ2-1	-	CASSAGTGSYNEQFF	TGTGCCAGCAGCGCCGGGACGGGGTCCTACAATGAGCAGTTCTTC
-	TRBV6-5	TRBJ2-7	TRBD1	CASSYTGQGAGEQYF	TGTGCCAGCAGTTACACGGGGCAGGGGGCAGGAGAGCAGTACTTC
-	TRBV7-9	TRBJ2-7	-	CASSARRNRSYEQYF	TGTGCCAGCAGCGCCCGACGGAACCGCTCCTACGAGCAGTACTTC
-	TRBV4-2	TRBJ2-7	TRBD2	CASSQGGAGVYEQYF	TGTGCCAGCAGCCAAGGCGGAGCGGGGGTCTACGAGCAGTACTTC
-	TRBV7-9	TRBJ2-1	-	CASSFISLGGNEQFF	TGTGCCAGCAGCTTCATTAGTTTGGGCGGGAATGAGCAGTTCTTC
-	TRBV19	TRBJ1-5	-	CASSIEPGYSNQPQHF	TGTGCCAGTAGTATAGAGCCGGGGTATAGCAATCAGCCCCAGCATTTT
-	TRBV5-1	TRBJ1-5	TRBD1	CASSLAPQGTDQPQHF	TGCGCCAGCAGCTTGGCCCCACAGGGGACGGATCAGCCCCAGCATTTT
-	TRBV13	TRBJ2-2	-	CASSFLGPNTGELFF	TGTGCCAGCAGCTTTTTGGGCCCGAACACCGGGGAGCTGTTTTTT
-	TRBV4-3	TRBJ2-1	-	CASSQDLLRMQFF	TGCGCCAGCAGCCAAGATCTTCTAAGGATGCAGTTCTTC
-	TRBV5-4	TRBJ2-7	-	CASSRPGEHYEQYF	TGTGCCAGCAGCCGCCCCGGGGAGCATTACGAGCAGTACTTC
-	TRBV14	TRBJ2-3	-	CASSQRGSGARYKDTQYF	TGTGCCAGCAGCCAACGGGGGTCGGGGGCGAGGTACAAAGATACGCAGTATTTT
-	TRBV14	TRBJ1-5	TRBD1	CASSQTGGWNQPQHF	TGTGCCAGCAGCCAAACAGGGGGCTGGAATCAGCCCCAGCATTTT
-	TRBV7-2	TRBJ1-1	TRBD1	CASSPGQGGKAFF	TGTGCCAGCAGCCCAGGACAGGGGGGTAAAGCTTTCTTT
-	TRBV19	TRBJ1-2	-	CASRMRETGVDYGYTF	TGTGCCAGTAGGATGAGGGAAACAGGAGTCGACTATGGCTACACCTTC
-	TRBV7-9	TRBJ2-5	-	CASSPGGATNQETQYF	TGTGCCAGCAGCCCAGGGGGGGCCACCAACCAAGAGACCCAGTACTTC
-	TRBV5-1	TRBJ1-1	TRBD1	CASSFRGVNTEAFF	TGCGCCAGCAGCTTCAGGGGGGTCAACACTGAAGCTTTCTTT
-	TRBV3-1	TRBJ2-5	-	CASSRSGETQYF	TGTGCCAGCAGCCGGAGCGGAGAGACCCAGTACTTC
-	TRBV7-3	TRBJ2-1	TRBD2	CASSLIALAGDKVYNEQFF	TGTGCCAGCAGCTTAATCGCTCTAGCGGGAGATAAGGTGTACAATGAGCAGTTCTTC
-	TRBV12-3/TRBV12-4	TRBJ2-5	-	CASTPGPTGRTQYF	TGTGCCAGCACCCCCGGTCCCACGGGAAGAACCCAGTACTTC